This T cell receptor beta chain was sequenced during a study of CD8 T cells in Susac syndrome. When the RNA was reverse transcribed, random hexamers were used with an input of 0.5 to 1 ug. Amplification of TCR beta CDR3 across 54 Vbeta and 13 Jbeta was performed with immunoSEQ multiplex PCR. TCRdb ran MiXCR on the immunoSEQ multiplex PCR reads and lists one entry per CDR3 protein. Among over 350,000 distinct CDR3 sequences, more than 80% were seen once, and the ten largest hold approximately 0.12%. The multiple sclerosis controls consisted of treatment-naive patients with relapsing-remitting disease, either stable or active. The sample was CD8+ T cells from PBMCs. This receptor was identified in a human donor with multiple sclerosis.

The CDR3 spells CASSVTSSGMNGDEQFF. The DNA for the CDR3 is TGTGCCAGCAGCGTGACGTCTAGCGGGATGAACGGGGATGAGCAGTTCTTC. The J gene is TRBJ2-1, the V gene TRBV9; 9 bases match TRBD2. Trimming at V came to 2 bases and at J to 8 bases, leaving 14 bases not matched to a gene. The CDR3 contains 17 residues. Germline CDR1 is SGDLS and CDR2 is YYNGEE.